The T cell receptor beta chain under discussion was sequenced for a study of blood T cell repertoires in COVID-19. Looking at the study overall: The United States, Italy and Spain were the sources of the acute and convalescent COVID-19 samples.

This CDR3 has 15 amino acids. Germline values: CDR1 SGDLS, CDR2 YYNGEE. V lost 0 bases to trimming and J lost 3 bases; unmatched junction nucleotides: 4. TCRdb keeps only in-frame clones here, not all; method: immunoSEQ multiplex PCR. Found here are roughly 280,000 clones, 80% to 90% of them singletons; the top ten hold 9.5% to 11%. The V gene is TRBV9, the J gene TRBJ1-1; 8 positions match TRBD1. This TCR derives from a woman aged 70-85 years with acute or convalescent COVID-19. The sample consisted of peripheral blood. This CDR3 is CASSVAGTGHTEAFF. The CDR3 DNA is TGTGCCAGCAGCGTAGCCGGGACAGGCCACACTGAAGCTTTCTTT.